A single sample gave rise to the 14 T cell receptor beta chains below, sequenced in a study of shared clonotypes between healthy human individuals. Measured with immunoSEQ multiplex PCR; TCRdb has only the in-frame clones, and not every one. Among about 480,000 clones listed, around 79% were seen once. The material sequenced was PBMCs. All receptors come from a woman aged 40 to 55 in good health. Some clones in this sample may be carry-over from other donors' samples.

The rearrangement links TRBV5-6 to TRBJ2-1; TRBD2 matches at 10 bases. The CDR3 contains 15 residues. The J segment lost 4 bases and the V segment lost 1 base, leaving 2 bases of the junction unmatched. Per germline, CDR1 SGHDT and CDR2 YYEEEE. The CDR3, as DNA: TGTGCCAGCAGCTTGTTTAGCGGGAGGTACAATGAGCAGTTCTTC. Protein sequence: CASSLFSGRYNEQFF.

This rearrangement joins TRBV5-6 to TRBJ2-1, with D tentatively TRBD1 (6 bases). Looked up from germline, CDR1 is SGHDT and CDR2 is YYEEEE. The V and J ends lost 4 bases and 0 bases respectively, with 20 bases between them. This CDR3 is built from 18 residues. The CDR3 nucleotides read TGTGCCAGCAGCATTTACAGGGTTGGCGGGCTCTCCTACAATGAGCAGTTCTTC. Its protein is CASSIYRVGGLSYNEQFF.

CDR3 nucleotides: TGTGCCAGTAGTCCGGGAGTGAGGCAAGAGACCCAGTACTTC. Translating gives CASSPGVRQETQYF. V usage is TRBV19 and J usage is TRBJ2-5; D might be TRBD2 (6 bases). This CDR3 region has 14 residues. The germline V gene encodes CDR1 LNHDA and CDR2 SQIVND (reference sequence). Trimming removed 5 bases from V and 2 bases from J, with 12 bases in between.

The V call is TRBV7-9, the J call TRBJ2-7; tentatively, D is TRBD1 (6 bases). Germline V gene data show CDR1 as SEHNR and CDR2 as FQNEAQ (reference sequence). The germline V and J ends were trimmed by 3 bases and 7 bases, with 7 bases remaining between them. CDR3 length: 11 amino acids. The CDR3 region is CASSFGTEQYF. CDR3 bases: TGTGCCAGCAGCTTCGGGACAGAGCAGTACTTC.

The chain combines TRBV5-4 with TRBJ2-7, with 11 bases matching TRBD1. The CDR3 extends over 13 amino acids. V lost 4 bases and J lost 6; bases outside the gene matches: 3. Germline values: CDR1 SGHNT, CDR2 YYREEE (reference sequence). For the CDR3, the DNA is TGTGCCAGCAGCGCGGACAGGGGGCGCGAGCAGTACTTC. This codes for CASSADRGREQYF. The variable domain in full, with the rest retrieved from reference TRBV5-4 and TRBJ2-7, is ETGVTQSPTHLIKTRGQQVTLRCSSQSGHNTVSWYQQALGQGPQFIFQYYREEENGRGNFPPRFSGLQFPNYSSELNVNALELDDSALYLCASSADRGREQYFGPGTRLTVT.

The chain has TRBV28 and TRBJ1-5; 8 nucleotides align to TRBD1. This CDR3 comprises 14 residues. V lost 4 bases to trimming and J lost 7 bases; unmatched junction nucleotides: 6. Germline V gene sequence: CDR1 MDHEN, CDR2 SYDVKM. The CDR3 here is CASSYGQGSQPQHF. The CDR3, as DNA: TGTGCCAGCAGTTACGGACAGGGAAGCCAGCCCCAGCATTTT.

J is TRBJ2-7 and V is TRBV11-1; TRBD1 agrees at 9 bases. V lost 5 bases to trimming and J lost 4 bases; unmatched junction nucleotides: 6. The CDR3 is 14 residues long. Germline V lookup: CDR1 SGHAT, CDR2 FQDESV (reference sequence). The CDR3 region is CASSANRGLYEQYF. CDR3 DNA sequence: TGTGCCAGCAGCGCCAACAGGGGGCTGTACGAGCAGTACTTC.

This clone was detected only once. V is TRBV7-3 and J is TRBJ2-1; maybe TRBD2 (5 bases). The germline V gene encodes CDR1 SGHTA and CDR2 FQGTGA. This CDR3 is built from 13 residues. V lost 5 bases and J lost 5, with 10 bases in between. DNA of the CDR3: TGTGCCAGCAGCCCCGGGATCAACAATGAGCAGTTCTTC. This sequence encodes CASSPGINNEQFF.

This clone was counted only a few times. CDR3: CSATGGLEAFF. CDR3 sequence (DNA): TGCAGTGCTACAGGGGGCTTAGAAGCTTTCTTT. This chain joins TRBV20-1 and TRBJ1-1, with TRBD1 matching over 8 bases. The CDR3 contains 11 residues. Germline CDR1 and CDR2: DFQATT and SNEGSKA (reference sequence). The trim removed 4 bases at V and 8 bases at J, leaving 3 bases unmatched.

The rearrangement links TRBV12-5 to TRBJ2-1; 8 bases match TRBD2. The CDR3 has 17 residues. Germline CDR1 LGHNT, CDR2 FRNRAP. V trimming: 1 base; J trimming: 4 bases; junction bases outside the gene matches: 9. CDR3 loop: CASGLDSGAGVYNEQFF. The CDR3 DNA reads TGTGCTAGTGGTTTGGACTCAGGAGCGGGAGTTTACAATGAGCAGTTCTTC.

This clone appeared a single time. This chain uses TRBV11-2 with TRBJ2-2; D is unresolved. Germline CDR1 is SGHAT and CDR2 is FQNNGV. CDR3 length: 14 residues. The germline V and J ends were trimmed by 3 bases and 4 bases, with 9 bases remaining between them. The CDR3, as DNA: TGTGCCAGCAGCTTTATTGCAGGCACCGGGGAGCTGTTTTTT. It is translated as CASSFIAGTGELFF. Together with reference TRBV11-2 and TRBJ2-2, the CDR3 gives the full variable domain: EAGVAQSPRYKIIEKRQSVAFWCNPISGHATLYWYQQILGQGPKLLIQFQNNGVVDDSQLPKDRFSAERLKGVDSTLKIQPAKLEDSAVYLCASSFIAGTGELFFGEGSRLTVL.

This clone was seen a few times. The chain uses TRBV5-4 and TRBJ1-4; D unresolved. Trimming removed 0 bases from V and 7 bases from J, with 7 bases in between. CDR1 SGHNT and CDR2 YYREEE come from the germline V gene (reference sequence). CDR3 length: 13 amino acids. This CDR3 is CASSLDGLEKLFF. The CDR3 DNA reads TGTGCCAGCAGCTTGGATGGACTTGAAAAACTGTTTTTT.

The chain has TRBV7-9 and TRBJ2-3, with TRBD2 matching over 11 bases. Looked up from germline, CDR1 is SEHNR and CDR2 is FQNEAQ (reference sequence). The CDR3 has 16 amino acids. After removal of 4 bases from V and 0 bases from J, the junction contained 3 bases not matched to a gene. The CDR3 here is CASSWTSGSSTDTQYF. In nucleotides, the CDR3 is TGTGCCAGCAGCTGGACTAGCGGGTCTAGCACAGATACGCAGTATTTT. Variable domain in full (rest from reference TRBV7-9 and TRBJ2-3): DTGVSQNPRHKITKRGQNVTFRCDPISEHNRLYWYRQTLGQGPEFLTYFQNEAQLEKSRLLSDRFSAERPKGSFSTLEIQRTEQGDSAMYLCASSWTSGSSTDTQYFGPGTRLTVL.

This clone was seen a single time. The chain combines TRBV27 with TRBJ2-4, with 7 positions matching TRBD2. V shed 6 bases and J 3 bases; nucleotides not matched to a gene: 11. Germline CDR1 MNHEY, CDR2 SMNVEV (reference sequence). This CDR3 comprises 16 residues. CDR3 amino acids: CASSRPSTGGKNIQYF. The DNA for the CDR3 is TGTGCCAGCAGCCGCCCCTCCACGGGAGGCAAAAACATTCAGTACTTC.